This T cell receptor (beta chain) derives from a study of radiation and T cells in renal cell carcinoma. The time point denotes: baseline pretreatment blood. Sample treatment: 15 Gy SBRT to primary tumor, nephrectomy 4 weeks later. Notes on the study in general: Top tumor clonotypes rose in blood 2 weeks post-radiation, then contracted.

The data were produced by immunoSEQ multiplex PCR, yet TCRdb's version contains in-frame clones alone and is incomplete. The sample has 85,000 to 100,000 clones, around 88% seen once. As concerns this clone: The antigen is undetermined.

The length of the CDR3 is 12 residues. J was trimmed by 7 bases and V by 3 bases; bases with no gene match: 5. Germline CDR1 is GTSNPN and CDR2 is SVGIG (reference sequence). Sequenced here: blood, sampled from a patient whose treatment included radiotherapy and nephrectomy. The source is a man aged 50 or older with renal cell carcinoma. The chain employs TRBV30 and TRBJ2-7; 8 bases are a match to TRBD1. CDR3 DNA sequence: TGTGCCTGGAGCCAGGGGGCGTGGGAGCAGTACTTC. This encodes CAWSQGAWEQYF. Using reference TRBV30 and TRBJ2-7 for the parts outside the CDR3, the full variable domain is SQTIHQWPATLVQPVGSPLSLECTVEGTSNPNLYWYRQAAGRGLQLLFYSVGIGQISSEVPQNLSASRPQDRQFILSSKKLLLSDSGFYLCAWSQGAWEQYFGPGTRLTVT.